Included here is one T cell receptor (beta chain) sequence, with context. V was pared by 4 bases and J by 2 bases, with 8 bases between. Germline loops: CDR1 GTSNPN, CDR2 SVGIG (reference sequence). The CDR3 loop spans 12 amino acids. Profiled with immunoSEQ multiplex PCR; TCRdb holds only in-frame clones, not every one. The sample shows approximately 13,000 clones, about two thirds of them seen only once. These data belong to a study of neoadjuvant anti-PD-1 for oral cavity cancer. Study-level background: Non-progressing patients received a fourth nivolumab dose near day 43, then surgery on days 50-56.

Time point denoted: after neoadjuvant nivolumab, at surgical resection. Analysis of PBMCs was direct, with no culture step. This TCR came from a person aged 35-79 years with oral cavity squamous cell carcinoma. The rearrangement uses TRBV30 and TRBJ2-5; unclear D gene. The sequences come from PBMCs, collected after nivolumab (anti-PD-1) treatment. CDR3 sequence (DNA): TGTGCCTGGAACGCAGGACAAGAGACCCAGTACTTC. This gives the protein CAWNAGQETQYF.